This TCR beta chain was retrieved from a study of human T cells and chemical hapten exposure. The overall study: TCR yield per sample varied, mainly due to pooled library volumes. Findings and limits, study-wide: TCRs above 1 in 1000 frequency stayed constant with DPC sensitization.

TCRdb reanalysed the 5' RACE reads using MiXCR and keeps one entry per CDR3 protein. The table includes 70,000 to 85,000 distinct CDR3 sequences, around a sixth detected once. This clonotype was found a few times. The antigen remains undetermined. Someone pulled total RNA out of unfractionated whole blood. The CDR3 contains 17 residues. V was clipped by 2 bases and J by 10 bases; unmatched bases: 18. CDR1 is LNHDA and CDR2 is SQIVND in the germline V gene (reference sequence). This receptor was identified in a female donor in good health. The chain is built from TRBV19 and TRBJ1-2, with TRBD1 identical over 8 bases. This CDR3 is CASSIRSGQGGVKDYTF. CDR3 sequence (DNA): TGTGCCAGTAGTATAAGATCCGGACAGGGAGGAGTCAAGGACTACACCTTC.